A selection of T cell receptor beta chains follows, all from one sample in a study of T cell changes during pregnancy in multiple sclerosis. Profiled with immunoSEQ multiplex PCR; TCRdb holds only in-frame clones, not every one. The sample contains approximately 130,000 clones, roughly 97% of which appear only once. Sequences were derived from peripheral blood, sampled after pregnancy. The receptors here all came from a female donor with multiple sclerosis, enrolled in a pregnancy study. Each CDR3 is given with its conserved first and last residue. The D gene is left open where the match is weak. A clone size is listed for some rows: how often the clone was seen (once, few, many), or a class if it is expanded.

TRBJ1-5	TRBV18	-	TRBD1	14	TGTGCCAGCGCCACAGGGGCTGGCAATCAGCCCCAGCATTTT	CASATGAGNQPQHF
TRBJ2-7	TRBV28	-	TRBD2	14	TGTGCCAGCAGTTGGCTAGCGGGAGCTGCCGAGCAGTACTTC	CASSWLAGAAEQYF
TRBJ2-2	TRBV2	-	-	14	TGTGCCAGCGACCGGGACAAAAACACCGGGGAGCTGTTTTTT	CASDRDKNTGELFF
TRBJ2-7	TRBV4-3	-	-	14	TGCGCCAGCAGCTCAATGACAGGCGGCTACGAGCAGTACTTC	CASSSMTGGYEQYF
TRBJ1-5	TRBV6-1	-	-	15	TGTGCCAGCACACCCCTCTGGGAGGGGAATCAGCCCCAGCATTTT	CASTPLWEGNQPQHF
TRBJ2-7	TRBV18	-	-	13	TGTGCCAGCTCAACAGGGTTCTCCTACGAGCAGTACTTC	CASSTGFSYEQYF
TRBJ2-3	TRBV29-1	-	TRBD2	15	TGCAGCTCCCCCTCGTCCGCGGGAGGCACAGATACGCAGTATTTT	CSSPSSAGGTDTQYF
TRBJ2-1	TRBV2	-	TRBD2	13	TGTGCCAGCAGTAGGCTAGCGGGAAGCCAGCAGTTCTTC	CASSRLAGSQQFF
TRBJ2-2	TRBV5-1	-	TRBD2	15	TGCGCCAGCAGCTTACAGGGACTAGGGATCGGGGAGCTGTTTTTT	CASSLQGLGIGELFF
TRBJ1-2	TRBV28	-	-	11	TGTGCCAGCAGGCGAATCTATGGCTACACCTTC	CASRRIYGYTF
TRBJ2-3	TRBV19	once	-	15	TGTGCCAGTAGTATCGCCAGGGGATCCACAGATACGCAGTATTTT	CASSIARGSTDTQYF
TRBJ2-1	TRBV28	-	TRBD1	18	TGTGCCACCAAAAGGGACAGGGGAGATTCGCCACGGAACAATGAGCAGTTCTTC	CATKRDRGDSPRNNEQFF
TRBJ2-7	TRBV9	-	TRBD2	14	TGTGCCAGCAGCCCCCTAGCGGGTGCCTACGAGCAGTACTTC	CASSPLAGAYEQYF
TRBJ1-2	TRBV19	-	-	14	TGTGCCAGTCTGAACCCACCCCCGCGCTATGGCTACACCTTC	CASLNPPPRYGYTF
TRBJ2-1	TRBV6-1	-	TRBD2	16	TGTGCCAGCAGTGCGATAGCGGGAAAGTCCTACAATGAGCAGTTCTTC	CASSAIAGKSYNEQFF
TRBJ1-2	TRBV10-3	-	TRBD1	15	TGTGCCATGACCGGGCCCCAGGGGGACCACTATGGCTACACCTTC	CAMTGPQGDHYGYTF
TRBJ2-1	TRBV6-4	few	TRBD2	15	TGTGCCAGCAGTCTGACTAGCGGAAACTACAATGAGCAGTTCTTC	CASSLTSGNYNEQFF
TRBJ2-2	TRBV12-5	-	-	13	TGTGCTAGTGCCCCTATGAACACCGGGGAGCTGTTTTTT	CASAPMNTGELFF
TRBJ2-2	TRBV4-2	-	-	15	TGTGCCAGCAGCCAAGATCTTCGGTTCACCGGGGAGCTGTTTTTT	CASSQDLRFTGELFF
TRBJ2-1	TRBV2	-	TRBD2	13	TGTGCCTTATTACTAGCGGGAGATGGTGAGCAGTTCTTC	CALLLAGDGEQFF
TRBJ2-1	TRBV9	-	TRBD2	15	TGTGCCAGCAGCGTCGGACTAGCGGAAGACAATGAGCAGTTCTTC	CASSVGLAEDNEQFF
TRBJ2-3	TRBV7-2	once	-	16	TGTGCCAGCAGCCCCCGGGAGTCTTTACTGGGAGATACGCAGTATTTT	CASSPRESLLGDTQYF
TRBJ1-4	TRBV7-9	-	-	14	TGTGCCAGCAGCAGATCAGGGGCGGATGAAAAACTGTTTTTT	CASSRSGADEKLFF
TRBJ1-3	TRBV7-8	-	TRBD1	15	TGTGCCAGCAGCTTAGGACAGGGGTCTGGAAACACCATATATTTT	CASSLGQGSGNTIYF
TRBJ2-7	TRBV9	-	-	15	TGTGCCAGCAGCGCCCGAGCGGGCGCTCCCTACGAGCAGTACTTC	CASSARAGAPYEQYF
TRBJ2-7	TRBV7-2	-	TRBD1	15	TGTGCCAGCAGCTTAGGCAGGGGGAGAACCTACGAGCAGTACTTC	CASSLGRGRTYEQYF
TRBJ2-7	TRBV5-1	-	-	13	TGCGCCAGCAGCTTCGGACTGAGCTACGAGCAGTACTTC	CASSFGLSYEQYF
TRBJ2-7	TRBV28	-	-	15	TGTGCCAGCAGCCGACGGTTCCAAGGGGATTACGAGCAGTACTTC	CASSRRFQGDYEQYF
TRBJ1-1	TRBV30	-	-	14	TGTGCCTCAAGCCGTGCCGGGGGGCACACTGAAGCTTTCTTT	CASSRAGGHTEAFF
TRBJ2-7	TRBV29-1	-	-	11	TGCAGCGCCCAAAGGGGCGGCGAGCAGTACTTC	CSAQRGGEQYF
TRBJ2-7	TRBV11-3	-	-	16	TGTGCCAGCAGCTTAGGGGGTCCGGGGGGCAGCCACGAGCAGTACTTC	CASSLGGPGGSHEQYF
TRBJ1-1	TRBV25-1	-	-	14	TGTGCCAGCAGTGAATCCCGAGTACTCACTGAAGCTTTCTTT	CASSESRVLTEAFF
TRBJ2-5	TRBV5-1	-	TRBD1	14	TGCGCCAGCAGCGCCGGGACAGTACAAGAGACCCAGTACTTC	CASSAGTVQETQYF
TRBJ2-6	TRBV14	-	TRBD1	18	TGTGCCAGCAGCCAAGAGTCCAGGGGGCCTGGTGGGGCCAACGTCCTGACTTTC	CASSQESRGPGGANVLTF
TRBJ2-1	TRBV4-3	once	-	14	TGCGCCAGCAGCCAAGATTGGCGAGGTAGGGAGCAGTTCTTC	CASSQDWRGREQFF
TRBJ2-6	TRBV21-1	-	-	18	TGTGCCAGCAGTATAACTCTAGCGGCGAACTCTGGGGCCAACGTCCTGACTTTC	CASSITLAANSGANVLTF
TRBJ1-2	TRBV13	-	TRBD1	15	TGTGCCAGCAGCTTAGGGGGGACAGGCCTCTATGGCTACACCTTC	CASSLGGTGLYGYTF
TRBJ1-5	TRBV27	-	-	16	TGTGCCAGCAGTTCTACAGGGATGTGGGGATATCAGCCCCAGCATTTT	CASSSTGMWGYQPQHF
TRBJ2-3	TRBV28	-	TRBD1	15	TGTGCCAGCAGTGGGACAGAGGGTACGGGAGATACGCAGTATTTT	CASSGTEGTGDTQYF
TRBJ1-1	TRBV29-1	-	TRBD1	14	TGCAGCGTTGGACCGACAGGGGGAATAGCTGAAGCTTTCTTT	CSVGPTGGIAEAFF
TRBJ1-1	TRBV10-3	few	TRBD1	13	TGTGCCATGAGCACCCCAGGGGGCACTGAAGCTTTCTTT	CAMSTPGGTEAFF
TRBJ2-2	TRBV19	few	-	17	TGTGCCAGCCAGCCGCGGCTAAGCGGAGCGAACACCGGGGAGCTGTTTTTT	CASQPRLSGANTGELFF
TRBJ2-1	TRBV7-6	-	TRBD2	15	TGTGCCAGCAGCTTAGTGGGACTAGGCGGGGATGAGCAGTTCTTC	CASSLVGLGGDEQFF
TRBJ1-2	TRBV5-6	-	-	13	TGTGCCAGCAGCATTCGGACACGGGAGGGCTACACCTTC	CASSIRTREGYTF
TRBJ2-6	TRBV28	-	TRBD1	19	TGTGCCAGCAGCCCAACACGGGACAGGGGATTCTCTGGGGCCAACGTCCTGACTTTC	CASSPTRDRGFSGANVLTF
TRBJ1-1	TRBV15	many	-	12	TGTGCCACCAGCAGGGTAAGAGCTGAAGCTTTCTTT	CATSRVRAEAFF
TRBJ2-5	TRBV6-6	-	-	13	TGTGCCAGCAGTTCCATCAGGGGAAAGACCCAGTACTTC	CASSSIRGKTQYF
TRBJ1-1	TRBV4-1	-	-	11	TGCGCCAGCAGCGGAGCTAGGCGGGCTTTCTTT	CASSGARRAFF
TRBJ1-5	TRBV29-1	-	-	13	TGCAGCGTTAGTACAGCCAACAATCAGCCCCAGCATTTT	CSVSTANNQPQHF
TRBJ2-7	TRBV5-4	-	TRBD2	15	TGTGCCAGCAGCTTAACTAGCGGGCTATCCTACGAGCAGTACTTC	CASSLTSGLSYEQYF
TRBJ2-4	TRBV4-1	-	-	14	TGCGCCAGCAGCCCCCTAGGATCCAAAAACATTCAGTACTTC	CASSPLGSKNIQYF
TRBJ2-3	TRBV9	-	-	16	TGTGCCAGCAGCGTAGATATCGGGGGTCCTGGCAATACGCAGTATTTT	CASSVDIGGPGNTQYF
TRBJ2-7	TRBV7-2	-	-	14	TGTGCCAGCAGCCCGGTTCGGGTGGGCTACGAGCAGTACTTC	CASSPVRVGYEQYF
TRBJ2-1	TRBV7-6	-	TRBD2	17	TGTGCCAGCAGCTTATTTGGGTCTAGCGGGATCTACAATGAGCAGTTCTTC	CASSLFGSSGIYNEQFF
TRBJ1-5	TRBV28	-	TRBD1	16	TGTGCCAGCAGTCCAACGGGGACAGGGGGCCCACGGTCCCAGCATTTT	CASSPTGTGGPRSQHF
TRBJ2-3	TRBV30	-	TRBD2	15	TGTGCCAGAACAGAAGGACTAGCGGGAGTATTTACGCAGTATTTT	CARTEGLAGVFTQYF
TRBJ2-1	TRBV7-2	-	TRBD2	15	TGTGCCAGCAGCCTGACTAGCGGGATTATGGGTGAGCAGTTCTTC	CASSLTSGIMGEQFF
TRBJ2-6	TRBV23-1	-	-	15	TGCGCCAGCAGTCAGAGGCTCTCTGGGGCCAACGTCCTGACTTTC	CASSQRLSGANVLTF
TRBJ1-2	TRBV11-2	-	-	15	TGTGCCAGCAGCAGAACCGCAAGTATCAGCTATGGCTACACCTTC	CASSRTASISYGYTF